This T cell receptor (beta chain) was observed in a study of shared clonotypes between healthy human individuals. The sample holds one count of this clone. Its antigen is not identified. Findings of the study overall: A handful of donors showed sharing of about 5.5% of naive CD4 clonotypes. Owing to a small donor count, the genetic and exposure-history diversity represented was limited. Compared with memory subsets, naive subsets generally had larger estimated richness. The expectation was that sequencing depth would affect clonotype sharing among donors.

V dropped 2 bases and J dropped 3; count of bases not matched to a gene: 6. Per germline, CDR1 MNHEY and CDR2 SVGAGI. The CDR3 extends over 16 amino acids. Clones were read by immunoSEQ multiplex PCR, and TCRdb kept only the in-frame ones, dropping some. The repertoire holds a few hundred thousand clones, with around 97% as singletons. The receptor was isolated from a woman aged 25-40 years in good health. Input material: naive CD4+ T cells sorted from blood. The subset: CD45RA+ positively selected. The V gene is TRBV6-5, the J gene TRBJ2-2; the match to TRBD1 covers 7 bases. CDR3: CASSYKTGLDTGELFF. As DNA, the CDR3 is TGTGCCAGCAGTTACAAGACAGGGTTAGACACCGGGGAGCTGTTTTTT.